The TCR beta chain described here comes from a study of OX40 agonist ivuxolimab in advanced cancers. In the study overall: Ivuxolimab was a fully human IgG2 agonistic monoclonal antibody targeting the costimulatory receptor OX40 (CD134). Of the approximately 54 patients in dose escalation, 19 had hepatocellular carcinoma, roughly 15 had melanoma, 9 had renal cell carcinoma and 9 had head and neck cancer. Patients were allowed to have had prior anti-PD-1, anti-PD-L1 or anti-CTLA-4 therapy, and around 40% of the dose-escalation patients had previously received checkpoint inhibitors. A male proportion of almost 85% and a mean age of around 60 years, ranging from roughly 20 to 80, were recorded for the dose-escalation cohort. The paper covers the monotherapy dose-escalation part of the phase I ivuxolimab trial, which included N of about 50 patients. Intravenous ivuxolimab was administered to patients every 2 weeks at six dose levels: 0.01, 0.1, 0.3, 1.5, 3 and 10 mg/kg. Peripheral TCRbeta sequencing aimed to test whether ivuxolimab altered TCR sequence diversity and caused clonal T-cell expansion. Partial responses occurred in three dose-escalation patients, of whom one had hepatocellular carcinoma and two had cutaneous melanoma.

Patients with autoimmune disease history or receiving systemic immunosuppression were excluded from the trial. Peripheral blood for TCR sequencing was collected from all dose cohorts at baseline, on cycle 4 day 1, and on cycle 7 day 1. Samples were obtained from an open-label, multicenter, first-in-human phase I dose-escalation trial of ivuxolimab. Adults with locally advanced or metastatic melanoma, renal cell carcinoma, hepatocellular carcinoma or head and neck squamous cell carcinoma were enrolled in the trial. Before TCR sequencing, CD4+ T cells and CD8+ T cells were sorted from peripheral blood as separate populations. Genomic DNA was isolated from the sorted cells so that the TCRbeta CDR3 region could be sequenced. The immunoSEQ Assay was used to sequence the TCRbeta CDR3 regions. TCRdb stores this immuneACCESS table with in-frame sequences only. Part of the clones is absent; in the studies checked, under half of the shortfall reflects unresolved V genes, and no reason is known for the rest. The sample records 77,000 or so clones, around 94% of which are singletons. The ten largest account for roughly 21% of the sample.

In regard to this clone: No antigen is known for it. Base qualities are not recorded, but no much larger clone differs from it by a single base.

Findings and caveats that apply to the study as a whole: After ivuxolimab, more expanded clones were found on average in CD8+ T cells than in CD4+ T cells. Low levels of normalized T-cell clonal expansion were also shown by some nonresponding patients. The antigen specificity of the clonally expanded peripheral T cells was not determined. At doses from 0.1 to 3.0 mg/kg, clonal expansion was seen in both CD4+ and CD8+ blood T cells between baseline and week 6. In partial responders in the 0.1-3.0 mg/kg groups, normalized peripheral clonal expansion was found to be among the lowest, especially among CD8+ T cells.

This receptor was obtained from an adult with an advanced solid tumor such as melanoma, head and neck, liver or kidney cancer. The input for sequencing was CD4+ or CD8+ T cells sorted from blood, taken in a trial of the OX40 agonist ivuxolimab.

The CDR3 protein is CASSIQAGAYEQYF. The nucleotides read TGTGCCAGTAGTATACAAGCGGGGGCATACGAGCAGTACTTC. The rearrangement combines TRBV19 with TRBJ2-7; the junction holds 8 bases that match TRBD2. Reading from cysteine to phenylalanine, the CDR3 counts 14 amino acids. Only CDR3 DNA remains: 42 bases, in frame from the first base. The germline V and J ends show losses of 2 bases and 4 bases respectively, and no gene match explains 4 bases of the junction. CDR1 and CDR2 are read off the germline V gene (reference sequence) as LNHDA and SQIVND.